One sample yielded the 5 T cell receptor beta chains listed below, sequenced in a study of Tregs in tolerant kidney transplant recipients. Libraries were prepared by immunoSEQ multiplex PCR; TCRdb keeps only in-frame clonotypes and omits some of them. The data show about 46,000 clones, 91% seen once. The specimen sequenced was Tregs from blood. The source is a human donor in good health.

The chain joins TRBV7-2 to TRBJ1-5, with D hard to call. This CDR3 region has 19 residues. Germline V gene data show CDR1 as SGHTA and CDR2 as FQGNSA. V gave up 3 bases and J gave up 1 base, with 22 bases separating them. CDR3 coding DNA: TGTGCCAGCAGCTTTTCTTTCGGGGTGTGGGATCGGAGCAATCAGCCCCAGCATTTT. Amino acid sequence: CASSFSFGVWDRSNQPQHF.

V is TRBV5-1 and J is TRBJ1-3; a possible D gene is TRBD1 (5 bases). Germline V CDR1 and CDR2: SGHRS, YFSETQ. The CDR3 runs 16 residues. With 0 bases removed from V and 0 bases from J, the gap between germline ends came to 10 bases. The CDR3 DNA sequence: TGCGCCAGCAGCTTGGCTACAGGTGACTCTGGAAACACCATATATTTT. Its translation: CASSLATGDSGNTIYF.

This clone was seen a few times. CDR3 sequence reads: CASSYGISDEQYF. CDR3 bases: TGTGCCAGCAGTTACGGGATATCGGACGAGCAGTACTTC. The chain combines TRBV6-6 with TRBJ2-7; D ambiguous. The germline V gene encodes CDR1 MNHNY and CDR2 SVGAGI (reference sequence). The CDR3 length is 13 residues. Trimming left V 2 bases short and J 5 bases short, with 10 bases between.

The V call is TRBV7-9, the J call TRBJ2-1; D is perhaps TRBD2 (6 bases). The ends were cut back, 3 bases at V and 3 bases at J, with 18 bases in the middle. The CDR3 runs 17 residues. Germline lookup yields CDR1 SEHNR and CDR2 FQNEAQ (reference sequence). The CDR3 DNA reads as TGTGCCAGCAGCTTTCACCCCGGGACTCTCCTCTACAATGAGCAGTTCTTC. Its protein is CASSFHPGTLLYNEQFF. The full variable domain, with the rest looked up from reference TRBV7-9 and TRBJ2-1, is DTGVSQNPRHKITKRGQNVTFRCDPISEHNRLYWYRQTLGQGPEFLTYFQNEAQLEKSRLLSDRFSAERPKGSFSTLEIQRTEQGDSAMYLCASSFHPGTLLYNEQFFGPGTRLTVL.

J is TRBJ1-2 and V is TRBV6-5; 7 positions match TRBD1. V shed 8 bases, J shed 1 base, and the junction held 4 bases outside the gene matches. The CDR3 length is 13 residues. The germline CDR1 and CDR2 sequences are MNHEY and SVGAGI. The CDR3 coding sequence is TGTGCCAGCTTGGGACAGAATAACTATGGCTACACCTTC. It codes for CASLGQNNYGYTF.